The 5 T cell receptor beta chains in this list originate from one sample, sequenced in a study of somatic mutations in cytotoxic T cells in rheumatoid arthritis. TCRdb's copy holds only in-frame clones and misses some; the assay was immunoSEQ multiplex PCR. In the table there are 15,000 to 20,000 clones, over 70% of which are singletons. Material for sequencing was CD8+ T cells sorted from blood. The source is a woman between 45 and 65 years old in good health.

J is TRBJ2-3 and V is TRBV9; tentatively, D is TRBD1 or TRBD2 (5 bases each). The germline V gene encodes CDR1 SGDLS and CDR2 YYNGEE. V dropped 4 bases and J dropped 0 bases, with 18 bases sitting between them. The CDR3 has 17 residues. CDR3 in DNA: TGTGCCAGCAGCTCTAGCTTGAGGGGCCCAAGCACAGATACGCAGTATTTT. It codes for CASSSSLRGPSTDTQYF.

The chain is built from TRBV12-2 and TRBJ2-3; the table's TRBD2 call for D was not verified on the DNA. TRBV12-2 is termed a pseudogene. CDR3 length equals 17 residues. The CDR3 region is CASRSAFSGISTDTQYF. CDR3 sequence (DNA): TGTGCAAGTCGCTCCGCCTTTAGCGGAATAAGCACAGATACGCAGTATTTT.

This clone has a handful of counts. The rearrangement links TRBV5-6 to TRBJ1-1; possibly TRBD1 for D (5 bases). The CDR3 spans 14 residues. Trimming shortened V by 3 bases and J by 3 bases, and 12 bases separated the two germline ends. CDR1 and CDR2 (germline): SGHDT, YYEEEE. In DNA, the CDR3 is TGTGCCAGCAGCTGGAAGACAGATTACACTGAAGCTTTCTTT. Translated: CASSWKTDYTEAFF.

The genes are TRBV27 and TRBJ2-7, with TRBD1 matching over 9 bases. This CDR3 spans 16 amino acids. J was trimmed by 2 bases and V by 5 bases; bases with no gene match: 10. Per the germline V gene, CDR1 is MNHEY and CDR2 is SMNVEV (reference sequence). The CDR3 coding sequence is TGTGCCAGCAGTCCGGGACAGGGCCCTAGGGCCTACGAGCAGTACTTC. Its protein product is CASSPGQGPRAYEQYF.

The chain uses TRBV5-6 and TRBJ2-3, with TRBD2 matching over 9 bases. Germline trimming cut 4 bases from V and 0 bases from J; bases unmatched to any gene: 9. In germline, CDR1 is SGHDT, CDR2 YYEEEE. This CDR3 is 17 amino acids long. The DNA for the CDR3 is TGTGCCAGCAGCGCCGGGACTAGCTCACGTAGCACAGATACGCAGTATTTT. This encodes CASSAGTSSRSTDTQYF.